This entry features one TCR beta chain sequence. The CDR3 covers 13 residues. The germline V gene has CDR1 SNHLY and CDR2 FYNNEI. Deletions cut 6 bases from V and 9 bases from J, with 15 bases between. The sample originates from a study of beta chain features in type 1 diabetes. Across the study: Age, gender and cell yields were alike across patients and healthy donors.

The entirety of the isolated RNA underwent reverse transcription, so expressed TCRB transcripts were sequenced. Assay: immunoSEQ multiplex PCR; the TCRdb copy retains only in-frame clones and omits some. The sample has under 300,000 clones; roughly 8% are singletons. J is TRBJ2-1 and V is TRBV2; TRBD1 might be the D (5 bases). The sample taken for sequencing was central memory CD4+ T cells from blood. This clonotype was obtained from a woman aged 18-29 years in good health. The CDR3 DNA sequence: TGTGCCAGCAGCCTCGACAGAAAGGGTGAGCAGTTCTTC. It is translated as CASSLDRKGEQFF.